The 16 T cell receptor beta chains below come from one sample, sequenced in a study of metastatic and nonmetastatic thyroid tumors. Thyroid surgery was preceded by no treatment in any patient. TCRdb recomputed clones from the PCR reads via MiXCR. The sample has some 6,900 clones, around 30% seen once. Sequencing was carried out using tumor tissue. The source is a female donor with papillary thyroid cancer or a benign thyroid nodule (not recorded which). Some clones in this sample may be carry-over from other donors' samples.

This clone appeared a few times. The V and J genes are TRBV6-4 and TRBJ1-1; D is undetermined. Germline CDR1 MRHNA, CDR2 SNTAGT. V lost 3 bases to trimming and J lost 3 bases, with 8 bases between them. The CDR3 totals 13 residues. In nucleotides, the CDR3 is TGTGCCAGCAGTGAATTATGGGACACTGAAGCTTTCTTT. Its translation: CASSELWDTEAFF.

CDR3 sequence reads: CASSRTPFTEAFF. The CDR3 DNA is TGTGCCAGCAGTCGCACCCCGTTCACTGAAGCTTTCTTT. The chain uses TRBV6-4 and TRBJ1-1; D unclear. This CDR3 region has 13 residues. V lost 5 bases, J lost 4 bases, and 11 bases lay in between. Germline V gene data show CDR1 as MRHNA and CDR2 as SNTAGT.

There are a few counts of this clone. This rearrangement joins TRBV12-3 or TRBV12-4 to TRBJ1-1; D unclear. The V and J ends lost 2 bases and 8 bases respectively, with 9 bases between them. The length of the CDR3 is 12 residues. In DNA, the CDR3 is TGTGCCAGCAGTTTACGGCAGGACGAAGCTTTCTTT. It encodes CASSLRQDEAFF.

Concerning this clone: At the DNA level, this CDR3 is encoded by other sequences in the same sample as well. The rearrangement uses TRBV11-2 and TRBJ1-4; 10 bases match TRBD1. Trimming took 6 bases from V and 8 from J; bases not matched to a gene: 6. Germline V gene lookup returns CDR1 SGHAT and CDR2 FQNNGV. The CDR3 consists of 14 residues. The CDR3 protein is CASRQGQGEEKLFF. Written as DNA, the CDR3 is TGTGCCAGCAGGCAAGGACAGGGGGAGGAAAAACTGTTTTTT.

This clone came up a few times. Additional DNA sequences in this sample encode the identical CDR3. The CDR3 here is CSASETSGKGYEQYF. CDR3 DNA sequence: TGCAGTGCTAGTGAGACCAGCGGGAAAGGGTACGAGCAGTACTTC. The rearrangement uses TRBV20-1 and TRBJ2-7; 7 bases align to TRBD2. V trimming: 3 bases; J trimming: 4 bases; junction bases outside the gene matches: 12. Germline CDR1 is DFQATT and CDR2 is SNEGSKA (reference sequence). This CDR3 region has 15 residues.

This clone was counted a few times. The chain recombines TRBV11-2 with TRBJ1-4; D uncertain. Germline V lookup: CDR1 SGHAT, CDR2 FQNNGV. This CDR3 region has 16 residues. V dropped 2 bases and J dropped 1 base, with 11 bases sitting between them. The CDR3 nucleotides are TGTGCCAGCAGCTTATACGGATTTCAAACTAATGAAAAACTGTTTTTT. It translates to CASSLYGFQTNEKLFF.

This clone was found once. The V call is TRBV18, the J call TRBJ2-7, with D possibly being TRBD1 (6 bases). V was shortened by 2 bases and J by 3 bases, with 8 bases between the two germline ends. Germline V CDR1 and CDR2: KGHSH, LQKENI. The CDR3 extends over 13 amino acids. CDR3 DNA: TGTGCCAGCTCACCAAAGACAGGCTACGAGCAGTACTTC. This gives the protein CASSPKTGYEQYF.

In its sample, this clone ranks as medium-sized. The chain combines TRBV28 with TRBJ2-7; D remains unclear. Germline V gives CDR1 MDHEN, CDR2 SYDVKM. The CDR3 is 12 amino acids. V was pared by 2 bases and J by 1 base, with 3 bases between. The CDR3 nucleotides are TGTGCCAGCAGTTTAATATCCTACGAGCAGTACTTC. It translates to CASSLISYEQYF. Full variable domain (missing parts from reference TRBV28 and TRBJ2-7): DVKVTQSSRYLVKRTGEKVFLECVQDMDHENMFWYRQDPGLGLRLIYFSYDVKMKEKGDIPEGYSVSREKKERFSLILESASTNQTSMYLCASSLISYEQYFGPGTRLTVT.

By share, this clone counts as medium-sized. The chain carries TRBV5-1 and TRBJ2-1; no clear D gene. V gave up 0 bases and J gave up 0 bases, with 7 bases separating them. Per the germline V gene, CDR1 is SGHRS and CDR2 is YFSETQ. The CDR3 length is 15 residues. CDR3 region: CASSLAADSYNEQFF. DNA for the CDR3: TGCGCCAGCAGCTTGGCGGCAGACTCCTACAATGAGCAGTTCTTC.

This clone has ten or more counts. The chain combines TRBV20-1 with TRBJ2-5; D possibly corresponds to TRBD1 (6 bases). Germline assignment: CDR1 DFQATT and CDR2 SNEGSKA (reference sequence). The CDR3 loop spans 11 amino acids. Deletions cut 7 bases from V and 4 bases from J, with 10 bases between. The CDR3 spells CSGGGVETQYF. The DNA of the CDR3 is TGCAGTGGAGGGGGAGTAGAGACCCAGTACTTC.

The chain uses TRBV7-8 and TRBJ2-3; 13 positions agree with TRBD2. The CDR3 length is 16 residues. In germline, CDR1 is SGHVS, CDR2 FQNEAQ. The V and J ends lost 6 bases and 4 bases, in that order; junction bases with no gene match: 7. The chain's CDR3 is CASRFGLAGVPDTQYF. The CDR3 DNA sequence: TGTGCCAGCAGGTTCGGACTAGCGGGAGTCCCAGATACGCAGTATTTT. Complete variable domain (other parts from reference TRBV7-8 and TRBJ2-3): GAGVSQSPRYKVAKRGQDVALRCDPISGHVSLFWYQQALGQGPEFLTYFQNEAQLDKSGLPSDRFFAERPEGSVSTLKIQRTQQEDSAVYLCASRFGLAGVPDTQYFGPGTRLTVL.

On this clone itself: Germline is not matched at one junction end, which may reflect a read error. V gene TRBV20-1 combines with J gene TRBJ2-7; D is possibly TRBD2 (5 bases). This CDR3 spans 12 amino acids. CDR1 is DFQATT, CDR2 SNEGSKA, per germline (reference sequence). The CDR3 DNA reads TGCGGTGCTAGACTATCGAACTACGAGCAGTGCTTC. Translating gives CGARLSNYEQCF.

This clone has just a few counts. The chain employs TRBV12-3 or TRBV12-4 and TRBJ1-2; D not resolved. The CDR3 is made up of 12 amino acids. V lost 3 bases and J 7 bases, leaving 9 bases between the germline ends. CDR3 nucleotides: TGTGCCAGCAGTTTCGGAGGGTTTGGCTACACCTTC. Residues: CASSFGGFGYTF.

This clone appeared a few times. The chain has TRBV6-1 and TRBJ1-4; a weak D match, TRBD1 (5 bases). The CDR3 sequence is 15 residues long. V was pared by 6 bases and J by 0 bases, with 11 bases between. Germline V gives CDR1 MNHNS, CDR2 SASEGT. The DNA for the CDR3 is TGTGCCAGCAGATGGGGGGACGCAACTAATGAAAAACTGTTTTTT. Protein sequence: CASRWGDATNEKLFF.

This clone was observed a handful of times. This chain connects TRBV6-5 to TRBJ2-6; 9 bases align to TRBD1. CDR1 and CDR2 from the germline V gene are MNHEY and SVGAGI. The CDR3 runs to 18 residues. V lost 4 bases to trimming and J lost 2 bases; unmatched junction nucleotides: 9. In DNA, the CDR3 is TGTGCCAGCAGTTCGGGGGACAGGGAGGGGGCTGGGGCCAACGTCCTGACTTTC. Protein: CASSSGDREGAGANVLTF.

This clone was counted ten times or more. This chain links TRBV30 with TRBJ2-7, with 8 bases matching TRBD1. After removal of 7 bases from V and 6 bases from J, the junction contained 11 bases not matched to a gene. The CDR3 loop spans 13 amino acids. Germline values: CDR1 GTSNPN, CDR2 SVGIG (reference sequence). CDR3 DNA: TGTGCCTACCCGACAGGGGTGATTGGCGAGCAGTACTTC. As protein: CAYPTGVIGEQYF.